The next 16 T cell receptor beta chains were all read from a single sample in a study of PD-L1 blockade in urothelial cancer. The data were produced by immunoSEQ multiplex PCR, yet TCRdb's version contains in-frame clones alone and is incomplete. The table shows over 100,000 clones, with around 93% occurring only once. Regarding time point: peripheral blood 6 weeks after treatment start. Sequenced here: PBMCs, sampled around atezolizumab (anti-PD-L1) treatment. Receptors originate from a man aged 55 to 69 with urothelial cancer.

V gene TRBV5-1 combines with J gene TRBJ1-2, with 8 bases fitting TRBD1. The CDR3 is made up of 15 amino acids. Per germline, CDR1 SGHRS and CDR2 YFSETQ. V was clipped by 4 bases and J by 2 bases; unmatched bases: 7. CDR3 DNA sequence: TGCGCCAGCAGCCCGGGACAGGCTATAAACTATGGCTACACCTTC. It codes for CASSPGQAINYGYTF.

The rearrangement uses TRBV5-1 and TRBJ2-3; D is perhaps TRBD2 (7 bases). The CDR3 is made up of 14 amino acids. Germline assignment: CDR1 SGHRS and CDR2 YFSETQ. Trimming removed 0 bases at V and 6 bases at J, with 11 bases between. The CDR3 is CASSLEGGTDTQYF. CDR3 nucleotides: TGCGCCAGCAGCTTGGAGGGGGGGACGGATACGCAGTATTTT.

This rearrangement joins TRBV9 to TRBJ1-3; perhaps TRBD1 as D (6 bases). The V gene's germline CDR1 is SGDLS and CDR2 YYNGEE. Trimming removed 0 bases from V and 7 bases from J, with 17 bases in between. This CDR3 has 16 residues. The CDR3 is CASSVAPGGAGNTIYF. The CDR3 DNA reads as TGTGCCAGCAGCGTAGCTCCGGGGGGCGCGGGGAACACCATATATTTT.

This chain links TRBV19 with TRBJ1-2, with 7 bases identical to TRBD1. The CDR3 extends over 15 amino acids. V was clipped by 7 bases and J by 2 bases; unmatched bases: 10. The germline gives CDR1 LNHDA, CDR2 SQIVND (reference sequence). CDR3 nucleotide sequence: TGTGCCAGTATCTCCTTGGACAGGCCCAACTATGGCTACACCTTC. Amino acids: CASISLDRPNYGYTF.

The chain links TRBV30 to TRBJ1-6, with D unclear. The CDR3 spans 14 residues. Germline V CDR1 and CDR2: GTSNPN, SVGIG (reference sequence). The V end lost 7 bases, the J end lost 6 bases, and 16 bases lay between the germline ends. CDR3 DNA: TGTGCCTCCCAGAGGGCACTGTCTAATTCACCCCTCCACTTT. Translation gives CASQRALSNSPLHF. Together with reference TRBV30 and TRBJ1-6, the CDR3 gives the full variable domain: SQTIHQWPATLVQPVGSPLSLECTVEGTSNPNLYWYRQAAGRGLQLLFYSVGIGQISSEVPQNLSASRPQDRQFILSSKKLLLSDSGFYLCASQRALSNSPLHFGNGTRLTVT.

The table lists this clone with a count of one. A read error may produce the germline difference seen at one junction end. The chain uses TRBV9 and TRBJ2-1; a weak D match, TRBD2 (6 bases). The CDR3 consists of 15 residues. Germline-derived CDR1 and CDR2 are SGDLS and YYNGEE. DNA for the CDR3: TGTGCCAGCAGCGAACGCGGGACCTCCTTCAATGAGCAGTTCTTC. Amino acid sequence: CASSERGTSFNEQFF.

This chain joins TRBV9 and TRBJ2-1, with 11 nucleotides matching TRBD2. CDR1 is SGDLS, CDR2 YYNGEE, per germline. After removal of 0 bases from V and 5 bases from J, the junction contained 10 bases not matched to a gene. This CDR3 contains 18 residues. The CDR3 is CASSVVAGGALINNEQFF. The CDR3 DNA is TGTGCCAGCAGCGTAGTAGCGGGGGGGGCCCTAATTAACAATGAGCAGTTCTTC. The full variable domain, rest sourced from reference TRBV9 and TRBJ2-1, is DSGVTQTPKHLITATGQRVTLRCSPRSGDLSVYWYQQSLDQGLQFLIQYYNGEERAKGNILERFSAQQFPDLHSELNLSSLELGDSALYFCASSVVAGGALINNEQFFGPGTRLTVL.

The genes are TRBV18 and TRBJ2-1; TRBD2 is a possible D gene (6 bases). V was shortened by 3 bases and J by 5 bases, with 23 bases between the two germline ends. CDR3 size: 18 residues. Germline assignment: CDR1 KGHSH and CDR2 LQKENI. The CDR3 here is CASSPIVPTGVGHNEQFF. In nucleotides, the CDR3 is TGTGCCAGCTCACCCATAGTACCGACGGGAGTCGGACACAATGAGCAGTTCTTC.

This chain links TRBV15 with TRBJ1-6, with D perhaps TRBD1 (5 bases). The CDR3 consists of 15 residues. V was pared by 6 bases and J by 5 bases, with 14 bases between. Germline loops: CDR1 LNHNV, CDR2 YYDKDF (reference sequence). The CDR3 DNA reads as TGTGCCACCAGTGGGGGGGACGGGAATAATTCACCCCTCCACTTT. This codes for CATSGGDGNNSPLHF.

The chain joins TRBV11-2 to TRBJ2-1; maybe TRBD2 (7 bases). CDR3 length: 16 amino acids. Germline V gene sequence: CDR1 SGHAT, CDR2 FQNNGV. The V end lost 1 base, the J end lost 3 bases, and 13 bases lay between the germline ends. CDR3 nucleotides: TGTGCCAGCAGCTTAGTCACAGGGAGGGGCTACAATGAGCAGTTCTTC. Its protein is CASSLVTGRGYNEQFF.

This clone was detected only once. The chain has TRBV5-5 and TRBJ2-5; tentative D call: TRBD1 (6 bases). The V end was cut by 4 bases, the J end by 1 base, with 11 bases between. The CDR3 length is 14 residues. CDR1 SGHKS and CDR2 YYEKEE come from the germline V gene (reference sequence). The CDR3 loop reads CASSPGTPQETQYF. CDR3 nucleotides: TGTGCCAGCAGCCCGGGGACACCCCAAGAGACCCAGTACTTC.

The chain is built from TRBV7-2 and TRBJ1-3; perhaps TRBD1 as D (6 bases). V lost 1 base to trimming and J lost 0 bases, with 10 bases between them. The CDR3 is made up of 16 amino acids. Germline loops: CDR1 SGHTA, CDR2 FQGNSA. Here the CDR3 reads CASSLGDTSSGNTIYF. Written as DNA, the CDR3 is TGTGCCAGCAGCTTAGGGGACACCAGCTCTGGAAACACCATATATTTT.

J is TRBJ2-4 and V is TRBV6-6; the D is unclear. Germline loops: CDR1 MNHNY, CDR2 SVGAGI (reference sequence). V was cut by 0 bases and J by 0 bases, with 9 bases left in between. The CDR3 has 16 residues. This CDR3 is CASSYSAGLAKNIQYF. The CDR3 coding sequence is TGTGCCAGCAGTTACTCGGCAGGTCTAGCCAAAAACATTCAGTACTTC.

The rearrangement uses TRBV7-9 and TRBJ2-1; TRBD1 might be the D (6 bases). Germline V lookup: CDR1 SEHNR, CDR2 FQNEAQ (reference sequence). V shed 4 bases and J shed 12 bases, with 13 bases lying between them. CDR3 length equals 12 residues. This CDR3 is CASSSLLQGQFF. CDR3 in DNA: TGTGCCAGCAGCTCCCTCCTACAGGGGCAGTTCTTC.

This chain connects TRBV5-1 to TRBJ1-2, with D possibly being TRBD1 (5 bases). The CDR3 extends over 14 amino acids. Germline V CDR1 and CDR2: SGHRS, YFSETQ. Trimming removed 4 bases from V and 0 bases from J, with 10 bases in between. This CDR3 reads CASSPGDSNYGYTF. The CDR3, as DNA: TGCGCCAGCAGCCCGGGGGATTCTAACTATGGCTACACCTTC.

The gene calls are TRBV9 and TRBJ2-1; 9 bases align to TRBD2. CDR1 is SGDLS and CDR2 is YYNGEE in the germline V gene. The CDR3 runs 14 residues. Losses at the gene ends were 4 bases for V and 4 bases for J; bases not matched to a gene: 3. The CDR3 bases are TGTGCCAGCAGCCTCGGACTAGCGTACAATGAGCAGTTCTTC. Its translation is CASSLGLAYNEQFF.